This is a list of T cell receptor beta chains from one sample in a study of cytomegalovirus exposure and HLA in healthy donors. Sequenced by immunoSEQ multiplex PCR; TCRdb stores in-frame clones only, minus some. This table holds around 230,000 clones, about three quarters found once. The sequenced sample was PBMCs. The receptors stem from a boy aged 5-17 years in good health and CMV-seronegative. Each CDR3 is given with its conserved first and last residue. Fields, in order: V gene, clone size, CDR3 protein. Rows give clone size only sometimes, using once, few, many, or a class for an expanded clone.

v_call: TRBV30; clone_size: NA; cdr3_aa: CAWNPGVTYEQYF
v_call: TRBV6-5; clone_size: NA; cdr3_aa: CASGRYFAEAFF
v_call: TRBV6-5; clone_size: NA; cdr3_aa: CASTRRAEAFF
v_call: TRBV19; clone_size: NA; cdr3_aa: CASSISGVKDTQYF
v_call: TRBV16; clone_size: NA; cdr3_aa: CASSHLKQANYNEQFF
v_call: TRBV9; clone_size: NA; cdr3_aa: CASSQTRLAGSYNEQFF
v_call: TRBV2; clone_size: NA; cdr3_aa: CASSLFGQGATEQYF
v_call: TRBV9; clone_size: NA; cdr3_aa: CASSAMSMNTEAFF
v_call: TRBV7-2; clone_size: NA; cdr3_aa: CASSLSRETQYF
v_call: TRBV7-9; clone_size: NA; cdr3_aa: CASSPVGLAPYEQYF
v_call: TRBV7-9; clone_size: NA; cdr3_aa: CASSFPPRQGGQETQYF
v_call: TRBV10-1; clone_size: NA; cdr3_aa: CASSDLAGGPHTGELFF
v_call: TRBV10-3; clone_size: NA; cdr3_aa: CAISRDRGVADTQYF
v_call: TRBV10-1; clone_size: NA; cdr3_aa: CANSESRVLYEQYF
v_call: TRBV19; clone_size: NA; cdr3_aa: CASSVDRHYGYTF
v_call: TRBV11-2; clone_size: NA; cdr3_aa: CASSSRTGVGGGAGEQYF
v_call: TRBV11-3; clone_size: NA; cdr3_aa: CASSLDPSGSRYEQYF
v_call: TRBV9; clone_size: NA; cdr3_aa: CASSAVLGGTEAFF
v_call: TRBV7-7; clone_size: NA; cdr3_aa: CASSLAPGADTQYF
v_call: TRBV7-9; clone_size: NA; cdr3_aa: CASSSTGPDEQYF
v_call: TRBV10-2; clone_size: NA; cdr3_aa: CASSELAGIEAFF
v_call: TRBV19; clone_size: few; cdr3_aa: CASSIRQEVYEQYF
v_call: TRBV11-3; clone_size: NA; cdr3_aa: CASSLDWAGYTF
v_call: TRBV18; clone_size: few; cdr3_aa: CASSPPGLGSSGNTIYF
v_call: TRBV28; clone_size: NA; cdr3_aa: CASSLPEAPQYF
v_call: TRBV5-1; clone_size: NA; cdr3_aa: CASSLSTSGSTDTQYF
v_call: TRBV7-9; clone_size: few; cdr3_aa: CASSLGPPETGELFF
v_call: TRBV29-1; clone_size: NA; cdr3_aa: CSVEDIGSGGTDTQYF
v_call: TRBV4-1; clone_size: NA; cdr3_aa: CASSQRQGWTEAFF
v_call: TRBV5-1; clone_size: NA; cdr3_aa: CASSLVDRTTYEQYF
v_call: TRBV21-1; clone_size: few; cdr3_aa: CARAFRGATAFF
v_call: TRBV6-5; clone_size: NA; cdr3_aa: CASSSTGLGGQPQHF
v_call: TRBV30; clone_size: NA; cdr3_aa: CAWSDLTGEAFF
v_call: TRBV28; clone_size: few; cdr3_aa: CASIAYPGQRAYEQYF
v_call: TRBV5-1; clone_size: few; cdr3_aa: CASTPPGGGALHF
v_call: TRBV6-5; clone_size: once; cdr3_aa: CASSSTGLSYEQYF
v_call: TRBV25-1; clone_size: NA; cdr3_aa: CASSDNPDPTGAEQYF